The 8 T cell receptor beta chains listed next were all sequenced from one sample in a study of cytomegalovirus exposure and HLA in healthy donors. Clones were read by immunoSEQ multiplex PCR, and TCRdb kept only the in-frame ones, dropping some. The sample includes roughly 100,000 clones, roughly 85% of them seen just once. The sample was PBMCs. All receptors derive from a man between 18 and 29 years old in good health and CMV-seropositive.

The rearrangement links TRBV6-5 to TRBJ2-1, with D maybe TRBD2 (6 bases). CDR1 and CDR2 from the germline V gene are MNHEY and SVGAGI. V lost 0 bases and J lost 6, with 15 bases in between. This CDR3 comprises 16 residues. The CDR3 DNA follows: TGTGCCAGCAGTTACTCCAGGGTGGGGGGACCCAATGAGCAGTTCTTC. Its translation: CASSYSRVGGPNEQFF.

This clone has just a few counts. The genes are TRBV27 and TRBJ2-2; possibly TRBD1 for D (5 bases). CDR3 size: 12 residues. Trimming stripped 6 bases from V and 7 bases from J, with 9 bases between. The germline CDR1 and CDR2 sequences are MNHEY and SMNVEV (reference sequence). This CDR3 is CASSRVIGELFF. The CDR3 nucleotides read TGTGCCAGCAGCAGGGTTATCGGGGAGCTGTTTTTT.

The chain has TRBV11-3 and TRBJ2-5; perhaps TRBD2 as D (6 bases). Trimming shortened V by 3 bases and J by 2 bases, and 10 bases separated the two germline ends. Germline V gene lookup returns CDR1 SGHNT and CDR2 YENEEA. The length of the CDR3 is 14 residues. CDR3 sequence reads: CASSFGGLQETQYF. CDR3 in DNA: TGTGCCAGCAGCTTTGGGGGACTTCAAGAGACCCAGTACTTC.

This chain joins TRBV15 and TRBJ2-7; 7 nucleotides match TRBD1. Germline values: CDR1 LNHNV, CDR2 YYDKDF (reference sequence). The CDR3 length is 14 residues. The V gene end was trimmed by 1 base and the J gene end by 5 bases; junction bases not matched to a gene: 5. CDR3 DNA: TGTGCCACCAGCAGAGGGGACAGTGAGCACGAGCAGTACTTC. Encoded protein: CATSRGDSEHEQYF.

This sequence joins TRBV27 and TRBJ2-3; maybe TRBD2 (5 bases). V was shortened by 6 bases and J by 2 bases, with 21 bases between the two germline ends. The CDR3 has 17 amino acids. Per germline, CDR1 MNHEY and CDR2 SMNVEV (reference sequence). CDR3 sequence: CASRLIGGSESTDTQYF. The CDR3 region has the DNA TGTGCCAGCAGATTAATAGGTGGGAGCGAATCCACAGATACGCAGTATTTT.

This rearrangement joins TRBV6-6 to TRBJ2-3; the match to TRBD1 covers 7 bases. The CDR3 runs to 15 residues. The germline V gene has CDR1 MNHNY and CDR2 SVGAGI (reference sequence). With 2 bases clipped from V and 6 bases from J, the junction kept 8 bases outside the gene matches. The CDR3 sequence is CASSYRGPTDDTQYF. CDR3 in DNA: TGTGCCAGCAGTTACAGGGGGCCCACCGACGATACGCAGTATTTT.

The J gene is TRBJ1-1, the V gene TRBV7-8, with TRBD1 matching 8 bases. This CDR3 has 15 residues. Germline values: CDR1 SGHVS, CDR2 FQNEAQ. V lost 3 bases to trimming and J lost 0 bases; unmatched junction nucleotides: 3. The DNA of the CDR3 is TGTGCCAGCAGCTTCAGACAGGGGATGAACACTGAAGCTTTCTTT. Translation gives CASSFRQGMNTEAFF.

The chain joins TRBV4-1 to TRBJ2-1; 13 bases match TRBD2. The CDR3 runs to 17 residues. Germline CDR1 MGHRA, CDR2 YSYEKL. V was pared by 4 bases and J by 7 bases, with 10 bases of the junction left unmatched. The CDR3 loop is CASSPGLAGMSGNEQFF. For the CDR3, the DNA is TGCGCCAGCAGCCCGGGACTAGCGGGGATGTCTGGGAATGAGCAGTTCTTC.